These 18 T cell receptor beta chains originate from one sample sequenced in a study of early T cells in non-severe SARS-CoV-2 infection (TCRdb year 2021). Libraries were prepared through 5' RACE. Instrument on record: NextSeq 500. Starting from the raw public reads, TCRdb applied fastp trimming at Q25, assembled clones with MiXCR and retained in-frame beta chains. A single entry per CDR3 protein holds the most common genes and DNA from its merged rows. Present in this sample are approximately 43,000 distinct CDR3 sequences, roughly 6.6% of which were seen just once. The top ten constitute approximately 5% of the sample. The specimen was whole blood. The receptors were sampled from an adult who was a healthcare worker with PCR-confirmed SARS-CoV-2 infection or an uninfected control (not recorded which).

The chain employs TRBV11-2 and TRBJ2-1; no clear D gene. The CDR3 is 14 amino acids. Trimming left V 1 base short and J 4 bases short, with 8 bases between. CDR1 is SGHAT, CDR2 FQNNGV, per germline. The CDR3 loop is CASSLGAEYNEQFF. The CDR3 region has the DNA TGTGCCAGCAGCTTAGGGGCCGAATACAATGAGCAGTTCTTC.

The chain has TRBV5-6 and TRBJ1-1, with D unresolved. The germline CDR1 and CDR2 sequences are SGHDT and YYEEEE. Between the trimmed V and J ends, which lost 1 base and 0 bases, there was a span of 13 bases. The CDR3 totals 16 residues. CDR3 sequence: CASSLRVSGLNTEAFF. In DNA, the CDR3 is TGTGCCAGCAGCTTGCGCGTTTCGGGGTTGAACACTGAAGCTTTCTTT.

This clonotype has a handful of counts. CDR3 nucleotides: TGTGCCAGCAGCCCCTGGGACAGCCTTAATGAAAAACTGTTTTTT. Protein product: CASSPWDSLNEKLFF. The J gene is TRBJ1-4, the V gene TRBV9; 7 positions agree with TRBD1. The germline V gene encodes CDR1 SGDLS and CDR2 YYNGEE. The CDR3 runs to 15 residues. V lost 4 bases to trimming and J lost 4 bases; unmatched junction nucleotides: 7.

In this sample, this clonotype turned up many times. This CDR3 reads CSVEDRTYGYTF. The CDR3 DNA sequence: TGCAGCGTTGAAGACAGGACCTATGGCTACACCTTC. The chain combines TRBV29-1 with TRBJ1-2; D is unclear. The CDR3 runs to 12 residues. CDR1 and CDR2 from the germline V gene are SQVTM and ANQGSEA. Trimming removed 0 bases at V and 4 bases at J, with 6 bases between.

This clonotype was observed a handful of times. Written as DNA, the CDR3 is TGTGCCTGGAGGAGGACAGGAACAGATACGCAGTATTTT. Translation gives CAWRRTGTDTQYF. This chain links TRBV30 with TRBJ2-3, with 7 bases matching TRBD1. With 3 bases clipped from V and 3 bases from J, the junction kept 3 bases outside the gene matches. In germline, CDR1 is GTSNPN, CDR2 SVGIG (reference sequence). This CDR3 is built from 13 residues.

Only a few counts were recorded for this clonotype. V is TRBV29-1 and J is TRBJ2-7; D ambiguous. The V end lost 2 bases, the J end lost 6 bases, and 11 bases lay between the germline ends. This CDR3 region has 12 residues. Germline CDR1 reads SQVTM; CDR2 reads ANQGSEA. The CDR3 loop reads CSVERDPSEQYF. As DNA, the CDR3 is TGCAGCGTTGAACGAGACCCCAGCGAGCAGTACTTC.

The chain is built from TRBV7-6 and TRBJ2-3; tentative D call: TRBD1 (6 bases). The CDR3 runs to 14 residues. V lost 5 bases to trimming and J lost 8 bases, with 17 bases between them. Germline V gene lookup returns CDR1 SGHVS and CDR2 FNYEAQ. CDR3 nucleotides: TGTGCCAGCAGCCGGGGACAACGAGGGGGTACGCAGTATTTT. Its translation: CASSRGQRGGTQYF.

This clonotype was observed many times. The chain combines TRBV7-9 with TRBJ2-3; the D is unclear. Per germline, CDR1 SEHNR and CDR2 FQNEAQ (reference sequence). V dropped 3 bases and J dropped 6 bases, with 4 bases sitting between them. The CDR3 totals 11 residues. The CDR3 loop reads CASSFADTQYF. CDR3 bases: TGTGCCAGCAGCTTCGCGGATACGCAGTATTTT.

The chain's CDR3 is CASSSGPKQAFF. CDR3 DNA: TGTGCCAGCAGCTCCGGACCAAAGCAGGCTTTCTTT. J is TRBJ1-1 and V is TRBV7-9; D is uncertain. This CDR3 has 12 amino acids. V gave up 4 bases and J gave up 11 bases, with 14 bases separating them. Germline V gives CDR1 SEHNR, CDR2 FQNEAQ (reference sequence).

This clonotype was detected many times. The chain couples TRBV7-8 to TRBJ2-3; D unclear. Trimming left V 6 bases short and J 6 bases short, with 13 bases between. Per germline, CDR1 SGHVS and CDR2 FQNEAQ. The CDR3 covers 13 residues. The CDR3 region is CASSRTDRDTQYF. The CDR3 DNA reads as TGTGCCAGCAGTCGGACCGACCGTGATACGCAGTATTTT. The complete variable domain, with remaining parts taken from reference TRBV7-8 and TRBJ2-3, reads GAGVSQSPRYKVAKRGQDVALRCDPISGHVSLFWYQQALGQGPEFLTYFQNEAQLDKSGLPSDRFFAERPEGSVSTLKIQRTQQEDSAVYLCASSRTDRDTQYFGPGTRLTVL.

This clonotype appeared many times. The chain employs TRBV6-5 and TRBJ2-2; D remains unclear. The germline gives CDR1 MNHEY, CDR2 SVGAGI. The CDR3 has 14 amino acids. The V gene lost 0 bases and the J gene lost 3 bases, with 5 bases spanning the gap. The CDR3 DNA reads as TGTGCCAGCAGTTACTCTCTATACACCGGGGAGCTGTTTTTT. This sequence encodes CASSYSLYTGELFF.

This clonotype was counted a few times. The genes are TRBV4-3 and TRBJ2-2; D may be TRBD2 (6 bases). From germline, CDR1 is LGHNA and CDR2 YSLEER. Trimming pared 1 base from V and 5 bases from J, leaving 11 bases between. The length of the CDR3 is 15 residues. As DNA, the CDR3 is TGCGCCAGCAGCCAAGGTTCGAGCGGGACCGGGGAGCTGTTTTTT. Translation: CASSQGSSGTGELFF.

This sequence joins TRBV6-5 and TRBJ1-1; no reliable D call. The length of the CDR3 is 14 residues. CDR1 and CDR2 (germline): MNHEY, SVGAGI. The V gene lost 4 bases and the J gene lost 7 bases, with 16 bases spanning the gap. CDR3 loop: CASSSGRALDEAFF. CDR3 sequence (DNA): TGTGCCAGCAGTTCCGGAAGGGCGCTAGATGAAGCTTTCTTT.

The chain carries TRBV18 and TRBJ2-3; tentatively, D is TRBD1 or TRBD2 (6 bases each). CDR1 is KGHSH and CDR2 is LQKENI in the germline V gene. The CDR3 is 15 residues long. V was trimmed by 3 bases and J by 5 bases, leaving 15 bases between them. The CDR3 region has the DNA TGTGCCAGCTCACCCCCGGAACAGGGAGGAGATACGCAGTATTTT. Protein product: CASSPPEQGGDTQYF.

This clonotype has just a few counts. The gene calls are TRBV30 and TRBJ2-3; 16 bases map to TRBD2. The CDR3 is 19 amino acids. The germline CDR1 and CDR2 sequences are GTSNPN and SVGIG (reference sequence). V lost 1 base to trimming and J lost 0 bases; unmatched junction nucleotides: 7. CDR3 nucleotides: TGTGCCTGGAGTGCGGGACTAGCGGGGGGGGATAACAGCACAGATACGCAGTATTTT. Its protein product is CAWSAGLAGGDNSTDTQYF.

This clonotype was observed a handful of times. J is TRBJ1-2 and V is TRBV6-2 or TRBV6-3; D is uncertain. The CDR3 covers 14 residues. Germline CDR1 and CDR2: MNHEY and SVGEGT. V dropped 5 bases and J dropped 1 base, with 11 bases sitting between them. The CDR3 nucleotides are TGTGCCAGCAGTCTGGAGCCCATTAACTATGGCTACACCTTC. Its translation is CASSLEPINYGYTF.

This clonotype has at least ten counts. The gene calls are TRBV18 and TRBJ2-7; D perhaps matches TRBD2 (5 bases). This CDR3 is 12 amino acids long. The germline V gene has CDR1 KGHSH and CDR2 LQKENI. V lost 2 bases and J 6 bases, leaving 8 bases between the germline ends. The CDR3 reads CASSPGLGEQYF. The CDR3 region has the DNA TGTGCCAGCTCACCAGGACTGGGCGAGCAGTACTTC.

This clonotype was seen only a few times. The chain links TRBV19 to TRBJ2-7; D tentatively fits TRBD1 or TRBD2 (5 bases each). Trimming stripped 3 bases from V and 6 bases from J, with 18 bases between. CDR1 and CDR2 from the germline V gene are LNHDA and SQIVND (reference sequence). The CDR3 is made up of 15 amino acids. The CDR3 is CASSMWGRRAAEQYF. DNA for the CDR3: TGTGCCAGTAGTATGTGGGGACGGCGGGCGGCCGAGCAGTACTTC.